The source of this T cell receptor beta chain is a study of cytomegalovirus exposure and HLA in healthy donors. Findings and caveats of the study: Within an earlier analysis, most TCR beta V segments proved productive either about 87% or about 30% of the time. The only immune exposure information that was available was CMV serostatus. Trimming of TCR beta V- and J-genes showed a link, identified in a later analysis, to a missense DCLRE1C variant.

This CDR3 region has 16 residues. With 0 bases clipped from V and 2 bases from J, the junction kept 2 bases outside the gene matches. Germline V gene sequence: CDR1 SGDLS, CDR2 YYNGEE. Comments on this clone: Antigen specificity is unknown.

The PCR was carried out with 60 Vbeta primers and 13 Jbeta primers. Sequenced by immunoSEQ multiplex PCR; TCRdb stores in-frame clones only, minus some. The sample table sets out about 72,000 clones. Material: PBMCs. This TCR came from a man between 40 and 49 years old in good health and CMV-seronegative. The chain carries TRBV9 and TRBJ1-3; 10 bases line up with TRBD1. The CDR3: CASSVVGQGAGNTIYF. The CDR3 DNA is TGTGCCAGCAGCGTAGTTGGACAGGGGGCTGGAAACACCATATATTTT.